The 25 T cell receptor beta chains below were found in one sample sequenced in a study of T cells in Graves' hyperthyroidism and ophthalmopathy (dated by TCRdb to between 2018 and 2021). The library was produced with multiplex PCR. The sequencing machine was an Illumina HiSeq 2000. The TCR beta CDR3 regions were amplified from RNA transcripts. The first round of RT-PCR for the TCR CDR3 was performed with the HTBI primer set and the Qiagen OneStep RT-PCR kit. TCRdb reanalyzed the raw reads on its own, using fastp at Q25 for trimming and MiXCR for clone calling, and kept in-frame beta chains. Each entry is one CDR3 protein sequence, shown with its most common DNA and genes. The sample profile shows 400,000 to 450,000 distinct CDR3 sequences; over 12% of them were found once. The top ten clones comprise 13% of the sample. Sequencing was performed on blood. These receptor sequences come from a man between 18 and 35 years old with Graves' ophthalmopathy.

This clonotype has at least ten counts. V and J are TRBV5-1 and TRBJ2-1; TRBD1 matches at 9 bases. CDR1 and CDR2 (germline): SGHRS, YFSETQ. After removal of 4 bases from V and 8 bases from J, the junction contained 7 bases not matched to a gene. The length of the CDR3 is 14 residues. The DNA for the CDR3 is TGCGCCAGCAGCCCGGGACAGGGAAAGGATGAGCAGTTCTTC. It encodes CASSPGQGKDEQFF.

This clonotype was detected many times. The chain joins TRBV3-1 to TRBJ1-1; D remains ambiguous. V was shortened by 4 bases and J by 4 bases, with 7 bases between the two germline ends. This CDR3 contains 12 residues. CDR1 LGHDT and CDR2 YNNKEL come from the germline V gene (reference sequence). The CDR3 sequence is CASSLRATEAFF. The CDR3 nucleotides are TGTGCCAGCAGCCTCCGGGCCACTGAAGCTTTCTTT.

Worth noting for this clonotype: A much larger clone differs by one base, so this may be a read error. The CDR3 protein is CAVSGGDHNEQFF. CDR3 coding DNA: TGTGCCGTCAGCGGCGGAGATCACAATGAGCAGTTCTTC. The rearrangement joins TRBV10-3 to TRBJ2-1, with a tentative D call TRBD2 (5 bases). The CDR3 is 13 amino acids. Per the germline V gene, CDR1 is ENHRY and CDR2 is SYGVKD.

J is TRBJ2-7 and V is TRBV3-1, with 12 bases identical to TRBD1. Germline V gene data show CDR1 as LGHDT and CDR2 as YNNKEL (reference sequence). The CDR3 covers 15 residues. V shed 7 bases and J 5 bases; nucleotides not matched to a gene: 9. The CDR3: CASTDTGTGGHEQYF. The CDR3 coding sequence is TGTGCCAGCACTGATACCGGGACAGGGGGCCACGAGCAGTACTTC.

This clonotype occurred many times. The V and J genes are TRBV4-1 and TRBJ2-1; 10 nucleotides match TRBD2. Germline V CDR1 and CDR2: MGHRA, YSYEKL. The CDR3 has 15 residues. V shed 3 bases and J 2 bases; nucleotides not matched to a gene: 1. In DNA, the CDR3 is TGCGCCAGCAGCCATCTAGCGGGGGCCTACAATGAGCAGTTCTTC. It specifies CASSHLAGAYNEQFF.

Many counts were recorded for this clonotype. The chain links TRBV6-1 to TRBJ1-1; D gene uncertain. This CDR3 region has 12 residues. Trimming shortened V by 5 bases and J by 3 bases, and 7 bases separated the two germline ends. The germline V gene has CDR1 MNHNS and CDR2 SASEGT. CDR3 sequence: CASSFEYTEAFF. Written as DNA, the CDR3 is TGTGCCAGCAGTTTTGAATACACTGAAGCTTTCTTT.

The rearrangement joins TRBV7-2 to TRBJ1-2, with D possibly matching TRBD1 (5 bases). V lost 5 bases to trimming and J lost 9 bases, with 28 bases between them. The CDR3 is 17 residues long. From germline, CDR1 is SGHTA and CDR2 FQGNSA. As DNA, the CDR3 is TGTGCCAGCAGCCAAGGCCCGTTTTCGGGACTCCTACAAAGCTACACCTTC. This sequence encodes CASSQGPFSGLLQSYTF. Supplemented by reference TRBV7-2 and TRBJ1-2, the full variable domain reads GAGVSQSPSNKVTEKGKDVELRCDPISGHTALYWYRQSLGQGLEFLIYFQGNSAPDKSGLPSDRFSAERTGGSVSTLTIQRTQQEDSAVYLCASSQGPFSGLLQSYTFGSGTRLTVV.

The sample holds a few counts of this clonotype. The genes are TRBV7-9 and TRBJ2-1; D is undetermined. The V end was cut by 0 bases, the J end by 10 bases, with 7 bases between. This CDR3 comprises 12 residues. In germline, CDR1 is SEHNR, CDR2 FQNEAQ (reference sequence). The CDR3 sequence is CASSLALYEQFF. Written as DNA, the CDR3 is TGTGCCAGCAGCTTAGCGCTATACGAGCAGTTCTTC.

The table lists this clonotype with many counts. The V call is TRBV7-8, the J call TRBJ1-2; no reliable D call. In germline, CDR1 is SGHVS, CDR2 FQNEAQ. The CDR3 runs 16 residues. Deletions cut 2 bases from V and 1 base from J, with 14 bases between. The CDR3: CASSLKGIQDNYGYTF. In DNA form, the CDR3 reads TGTGCCAGCAGCTTAAAGGGAATTCAGGATAACTATGGCTACACCTTC.

This clonotype was found many times. The V call is TRBV12-3 or TRBV12-4, the J call TRBJ1-2; no reliable D call. V lost 6 bases to trimming and J lost 4 bases, with 21 bases between them. This CDR3 has 16 residues. In DNA, the CDR3 is TGTGCCAGCAGCTTGAACTCTGACGGAGGCTTCTATGGCTACACCTTC. Translated: CASSLNSDGGFYGYTF.

The chain recombines TRBV7-9 with TRBJ1-6; no clear D. The germline CDR1 and CDR2 sequences are SEHNR and FQNEAQ (reference sequence). Trimming left V 5 bases short and J 8 bases short, with 10 bases between. The CDR3 extends over 13 amino acids. The DNA for the CDR3 is TGTGCCAGCAGCCGTGATGGGGATTCACCCCTCCACTTT. It encodes CASSRDGDSPLHF.

This clonotype was detected ten times or more. This chain links TRBV12-3 or TRBV12-4 with TRBJ2-1; no clear D gene. The CDR3 is 14 amino acids. V shed 2 bases and J shed 8 bases, with 13 bases lying between them. CDR3 DNA sequence: TGTGCCAGCAGTTTATACGGGCTAGTGGATGAGCAGTTCTTC. Its protein product is CASSLYGLVDEQFF.

This clonotype was counted many times. This chain connects TRBV2 to TRBJ1-6; D is uncertain. The CDR3 has 15 amino acids. CDR1 SNHLY and CDR2 FYNNEI come from the germline V gene. V lost 6 bases to trimming and J lost 4 bases, with 13 bases between them. CDR3 residues: CASRKVTDYNSPLHF. The DNA for the CDR3 is TGTGCCAGCAGAAAAGTGACGGATTATAATTCACCCCTCCACTTT.

Many counts were recorded for this clonotype. J is TRBJ1-4 and V is TRBV20-1, with D hard to call. V lost 3 bases and J lost 8, with 16 bases in between. Germline V gives CDR1 DFQATT, CDR2 SNEGSKA (reference sequence). The CDR3 totals 14 residues. The DNA of the CDR3 is TGCAGTGCTAGTATAGGCACGGGGAGCGAAAAACTGTTTTTT. Encoded protein: CSASIGTGSEKLFF.

This CDR3 reads CAWNQPGELFF. The CDR3, as DNA: TGTGCCTGGAACCAACCCGGGGAGCTGTTTTTT. J is TRBJ2-2 and V is TRBV30; D unresolved. The CDR3 is 11 amino acids. V lost 4 bases to trimming and J lost 6 bases, with 6 bases between them. Looked up from germline, CDR1 is GTSNPN and CDR2 is SVGIG (reference sequence). The full variable domain, rest sourced from reference TRBV30 and TRBJ2-2, is SQTIHQWPATLVQPVGSPLSLECTVEGTSNPNLYWYRQAAGRGLQLLFYSVGIGQISSEVPQNLSASRPQDRQFILSSKKLLLSDSGFYLCAWNQPGELFFGEGSRLTVL.

This clonotype was found many times. This chain's CDR3 is CASSRGLPSDGNEQFF. The CDR3 coding sequence is TGTGCCAGCAGCCGGGGACTGCCCTCGGATGGCAATGAGCAGTTCTTC. The chain is built from TRBV12-3 or TRBV12-4 and TRBJ2-1; TRBD2 might be the D (6 bases). V lost 6 bases, J lost 6 bases, and 21 bases lay in between. The CDR3 loop spans 16 amino acids.

This clonotype has ten or more counts. The chain recombines TRBV3-1 with TRBJ2-1; 9 nucleotides line up with TRBD2. The length of the CDR3 is 15 residues. Trimming took 4 bases from V and 4 from J; bases not matched to a gene: 5. The germline V gene encodes CDR1 LGHDT and CDR2 YNNKEL (reference sequence). The CDR3 here is CASSPRSGRYNEQFF. CDR3 nucleotide sequence: TGTGCCAGCAGCCCGCGAAGCGGGAGGTACAATGAGCAGTTCTTC.

The chain has TRBV16 and TRBJ2-1; 10 nucleotides agree with TRBD2. The CDR3 is 16 amino acids. Germline V CDR1 and CDR2: KGHSY, FQNENV. Losses at the gene ends were 4 bases for V and 3 bases for J; bases not matched to a gene: 6. CDR3 amino acids: CASSLRAGGNYNEQFF. The CDR3 DNA follows: TGTGCCAGCAGCCTACGAGCGGGGGGGAACTACAATGAGCAGTTCTTC.

This clonotype has a handful of counts. The rearrangement uses TRBV6-1 and TRBJ1-4; D unresolved. The V end was cut by 8 bases, the J end by 8 bases, with 15 bases between. The CDR3 length is 13 residues. Germline V gene data show CDR1 as MNHNS and CDR2 as SASEGT. CDR3 bases: TGTGCCAGCCGGAGAATCCAGGTAGAAAAACTGTTTTTT. The encoded protein is CASRRIQVEKLFF.

The chain links TRBV14 to TRBJ2-3; TRBD2 aligns across 8 bases. V shed 2 bases and J 1 base; nucleotides not matched to a gene: 11. There are 18 residues in the CDR3. The germline V gene has CDR1 SGHDN and CDR2 FVKESK. The CDR3 DNA reads TGTGCCAGCAGCCAAATCATAACGGGGGGGCGTGGCACAGATACGCAGTATTTT. Its protein product is CASSQIITGGRGTDTQYF.

This chain links TRBV12-3 or TRBV12-4 with TRBJ2-4; the D gene could be TRBD1 or TRBD2 (5 bases each). This CDR3 is built from 14 residues. V was trimmed by 9 bases and J by 0 bases, leaving 12 bases between them. DNA for the CDR3: TGTGCCAGTTTGGGGGACCTAGCCAAAAACATTCAGTACTTC. This encodes CASLGDLAKNIQYF.

This clonotype was observed many times. The CDR3 nucleotides are TGCGCCAGCAGCCCTGGACTAGCGGGATTCGGAAACATTCAGTACTTC. It specifies CASSPGLAGFGNIQYF. This chain uses TRBV5-1 with TRBJ2-4; 12 nucleotides align to TRBD2. Germline V gives CDR1 SGHRS, CDR2 YFSETQ. The CDR3 is made up of 16 amino acids. V was pared by 4 bases and J by 6 bases, with 8 bases of the junction left unmatched. The whole variable domain, remainder taken from reference TRBV5-1 and TRBJ2-4, is KAGVTQTPRYLIKTRGQQVTLSCSPISGHRSVSWYQQTPGQGLQFLFEYFSETQRNKGNFPGRFSGRQFSNSRSEMNVSTLELGDSALYLCASSPGLAGFGNIQYFGAGTRLSVL.

The rearrangement links TRBV7-9 to TRBJ1-4; 8 nucleotides align to TRBD1. V lost 5 bases, J lost 4 bases, and 6 bases stayed unmatched. CDR3 length: 15 amino acids. The germline V gene encodes CDR1 SEHNR and CDR2 FQNEAQ (reference sequence). CDR3 nucleotides: TGTGCCAGCAGCAGCCGACAGGGGATTAATGAAAAACTGTTTTTT. Translating it yields CASSSRQGINEKLFF.

The table lists this clonotype with many counts. V is TRBV6-2 or TRBV6-3 and J is TRBJ2-7; D remains ambiguous. Germline V gene lookup returns CDR1 MNHEY and CDR2 SVGEGT. The ends were cut back, 2 bases at V and 4 bases at J, with 9 bases in the middle. The CDR3 is 13 residues long. The CDR3 sequence is CASSYRQTYEQYF. CDR3 in DNA: TGTGCCAGCAGTTACCGGCAGACTTACGAGCAGTACTTC.

The table lists this clonotype with many counts. V gene TRBV20-1 combines with J gene TRBJ1-5; D unclear. In germline, CDR1 is DFQATT, CDR2 SNEGSKA (reference sequence). This CDR3 is built from 13 residues. V was clipped by 3 bases and J by 0 bases, with 6 bases between them. CDR3 sequence: CSASQHSNQPQHF. The CDR3 DNA reads TGCAGTGCTAGCCAGCATAGCAATCAGCCCCAGCATTTT.